The entry that follows covers one TCR beta chain sequence. V lost 3 bases, J lost 9 bases, and 11 bases stayed unmatched. The CDR3 totals 16 residues. The entry originates in a study of blood T cells in healthy people across ages. Through a sample-barcoded 5' primer and a J-beta primer mix, a second PCR was run for roughly 7 to 11 cycles. TCRdb reprocessed the 5' RACE reads via MiXCR and lists one record per CDR3 protein. Of about 1.5 million distinct CDR3 sequences in the sample, around 40% are singletons; the top ten hold about 4.1%. The sequence was obtained from a woman younger than 35 in good health. The specimen sequenced was blood. This chain links TRBV12-3 or TRBV12-4 with TRBJ2-1; TRBD2 matches at 10 bases. DNA of the CDR3: TGTGCCAGCAGTTTCTTCGGACTAGCGGAGGAGGGTGAGCAGTTCTTC. Its translation is CASSFFGLAEEGEQFF.